This T cell receptor beta chain was sequenced during a study of response to subunit inactivated influenza vaccine (dated by TCRdb to the late 2010s). In the study overall: To follow how T cells responded to a trivalent subunit inactivated influenza vaccine, the researchers relied on deep quantitative profiling of the T cell receptor repertoire. Overall study results and their limits: The authors suggested that each seasonal influenza vaccination may recruit only a limited number of new T cells.

Receptor amplification or capture employed RT-PCR. Sequencing was carried out with an Illumina HiSeq 2500. In-frame beta chains were kept once TCRdb had trimmed the public reads at Q25 with fastp and called clones with MiXCR. Each entry merges the rows of one CDR3 protein and shows their most common DNA and genes. This sample holds some 190,000 distinct CDR3 sequences; roughly 14% were observed only once. Of the sample, approximately 24% is held by the ten largest clones. The CDR3 runs 14 amino acids, cysteine and phenylalanine included. Only the CDR3 portion is preserved as DNA: 42 bases, with reading frame beginning at the first base. A note on this clonotype: This clone's antigen is unknown. No much larger clone exists at a distance of one base, and base qualities are not known.

This specimen consisted of CD8+ T cells sorted from PBMCs, obtained 4 to 6 days after vaccination. The chain is assembled from TRBV21-1 and TRBJ2-7; the D call in the table, TRBD2, was not verified against the DNA. TRBV21-1 is a pseudogene segment. This TCR came from a man aged 50-60 years who received an inactivated influenza vaccine. Donor details come from another sample of the same person, matched by shared clones. The DNA sequence is TGTGCCAGCAGCAAAGAGGGCCCCCCGTACGAGCAGTACTTC. The encoded protein is CASSKEGPPYEQYF.